Given below is one TCR beta chain in context. Its antigen is still unknown. This sample was included in a study of cytomegalovirus exposure and HLA in healthy donors. About the study: Tens of millions of unique TCRs from HLA-typed donors made up an early data release.

Amplification used 60 Vbeta primers and 13 Jbeta primers. The data were produced by immunoSEQ multiplex PCR, yet TCRdb's version contains in-frame clones alone and is incomplete. The sample records about 110,000 clones, roughly 70% being singletons. Per germline, CDR1 LNHNV and CDR2 YYDKDF (reference sequence). Trimming took 8 bases from V and 6 from J; bases not matched to a gene: 10. CDR3 size: 13 residues. Study outcomes and limitations: Analysis was performed later, and it showed HLA-associated TCR beta chains to be more clonally expanded than equally common others.

V is TRBV15 and J is TRBJ2-7; TRBD1 agrees at 7 bases. The source is a male donor in good health and CMV-seropositive. Material: PBMCs. CDR3 region: CATQAGGHGEQYF. The CDR3, as DNA: TGTGCCACCCAAGCAGGGGGACACGGCGAGCAGTACTTC.